This T cell receptor (beta chain) is drawn from a study of OX40 agonist ivuxolimab in advanced cancers. As for the study in general: Patients were infused with ivuxolimab every 2 weeks at 0.01 to 10 mg/kg. Study-wide results and caveats: CD8+ T cells were the subset that, on average, had more expanded clones than CD4+.

Trimming at V came to 3 bases and at J to 0 bases, leaving 3 bases not matched to a gene. The CDR3 sequence is 16 residues long. Germline V gene lookup returns CDR1 SGDLS and CDR2 YYNGEE. Concerning this clone: The antigen is undetermined.

TCRdb keeps only in-frame clones here, not all; method: immunoSEQ multiplex PCR. The data hold 60,000 to 70,000 clones, with 70% to 90% observed a single time. This TCR was sampled from an adult with an advanced solid tumor such as melanoma, head and neck, liver or kidney cancer. This specimen consisted of CD4+ or CD8+ T cells sorted from blood, obtained in a trial of the OX40 agonist ivuxolimab. The rearrangement links TRBV9 to TRBJ2-5; TRBD2 matches at 12 bases. This CDR3 reads CASSARLAGDQETQYF. In DNA, the CDR3 is TGTGCCAGCAGCGCTCGACTAGCGGGGGACCAAGAGACCCAGTACTTC.